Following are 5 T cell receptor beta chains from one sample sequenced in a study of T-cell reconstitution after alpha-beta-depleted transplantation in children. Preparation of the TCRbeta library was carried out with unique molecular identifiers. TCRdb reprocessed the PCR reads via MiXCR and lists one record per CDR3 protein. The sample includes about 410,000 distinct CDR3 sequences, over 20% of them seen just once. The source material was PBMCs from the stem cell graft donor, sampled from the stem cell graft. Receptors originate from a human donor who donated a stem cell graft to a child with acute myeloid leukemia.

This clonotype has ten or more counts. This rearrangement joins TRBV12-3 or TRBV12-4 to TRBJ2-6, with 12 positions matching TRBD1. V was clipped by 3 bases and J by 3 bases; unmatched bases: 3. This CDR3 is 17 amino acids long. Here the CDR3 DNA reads TGTGCCAGCAGTTTGGGGACAGGGGGCGTTGGGGCCAACGTCCTGACTTTC. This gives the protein CASSLGTGGVGANVLTF.

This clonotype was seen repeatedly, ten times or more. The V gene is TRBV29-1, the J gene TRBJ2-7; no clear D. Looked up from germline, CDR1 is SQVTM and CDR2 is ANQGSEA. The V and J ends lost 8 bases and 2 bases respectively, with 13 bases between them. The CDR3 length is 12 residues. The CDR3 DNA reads TGCAGCACGGTGGACGGAGCCTACGAGCAGTACTTC. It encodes CSTVDGAYEQYF.

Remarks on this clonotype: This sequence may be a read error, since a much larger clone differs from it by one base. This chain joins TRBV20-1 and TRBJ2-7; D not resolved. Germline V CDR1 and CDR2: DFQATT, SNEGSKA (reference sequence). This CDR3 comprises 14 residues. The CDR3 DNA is TGCAGCACAACTCGCGCCGAAAATTCCTACGAGCAGTACTTC. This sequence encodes CSTTRAENSYEQYF.

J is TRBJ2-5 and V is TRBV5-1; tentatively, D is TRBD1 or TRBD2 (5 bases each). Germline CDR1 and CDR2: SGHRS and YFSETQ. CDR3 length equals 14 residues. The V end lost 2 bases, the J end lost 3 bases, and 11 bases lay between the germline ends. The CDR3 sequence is CASSFGTYKETQYF. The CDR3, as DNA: TGCGCCAGCAGCTTCGGGACGTATAAAGAGACCCAGTACTTC. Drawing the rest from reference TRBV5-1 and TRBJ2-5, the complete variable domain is KAGVTQTPRYLIKTRGQQVTLSCSPISGHRSVSWYQQTPGQGLQFLFEYFSETQRNKGNFPGRFSGRQFSNSRSEMNVSTLELGDSALYLCASSFGTYKETQYFGPGTRLLVL.

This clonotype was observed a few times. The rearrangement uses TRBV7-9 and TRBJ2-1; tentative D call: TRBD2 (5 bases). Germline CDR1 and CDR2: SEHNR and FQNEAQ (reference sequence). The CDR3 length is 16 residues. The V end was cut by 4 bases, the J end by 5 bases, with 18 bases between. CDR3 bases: TGTGCCAGCAGCTCCCCCCTAGCTCAACTCCACAATGAGCAGTTCTTC. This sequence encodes CASSSPLAQLHNEQFF.